The sequence of this T cell receptor (beta chain) was determined in a study of blood T cell repertoires in COVID-19. Across the whole study: Italy, Spain and the United States were the sources of the convalescent and acute COVID-19 samples. The cDNA or gDNA used as material had been derived from T cells, B-cell-depleted T cells, or PBMCs.

This clone was observed a few times. During active infection, Seattle patients enrolled and were then monitored through disease. This CDR3 has 12 amino acids. The V gene lost 4 bases and the J gene lost 9 bases, with 13 bases spanning the gap. CDR1 is SGHVS and CDR2 is FQNEAQ in the germline V gene. Profiling relied on immunoSEQ multiplex PCR, and the TCRdb table lists in-frame clones only, not all of them. The table lists fewer than 650,000 clones, around 90% of them singletons, with roughly 7.4% in the top ten. This TCR was recovered from a woman in her fifties or sixties with COVID-19, enrolled during active disease. Source material: peripheral blood. This chain links TRBV7-8 with TRBJ2-7, with D tentatively TRBD2 (5 bases). In DNA form, the CDR3 reads TGTGCCAGCAGCTCTGGTAGCGAACGGCAGTACTTC. As protein: CASSSGSERQYF.